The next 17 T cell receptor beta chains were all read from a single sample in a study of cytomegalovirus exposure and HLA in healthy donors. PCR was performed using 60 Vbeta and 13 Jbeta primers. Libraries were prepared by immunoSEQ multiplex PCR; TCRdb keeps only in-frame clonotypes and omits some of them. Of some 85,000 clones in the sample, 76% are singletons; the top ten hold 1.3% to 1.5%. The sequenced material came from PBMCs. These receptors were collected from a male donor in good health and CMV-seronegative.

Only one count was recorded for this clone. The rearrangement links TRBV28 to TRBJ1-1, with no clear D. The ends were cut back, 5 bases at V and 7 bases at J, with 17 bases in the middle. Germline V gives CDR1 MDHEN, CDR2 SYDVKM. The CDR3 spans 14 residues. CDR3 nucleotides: TGTGCCAGCAGTAATCCACAGACGAAGATTGAAGCTTTCTTT. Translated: CASSNPQTKIEAFF.

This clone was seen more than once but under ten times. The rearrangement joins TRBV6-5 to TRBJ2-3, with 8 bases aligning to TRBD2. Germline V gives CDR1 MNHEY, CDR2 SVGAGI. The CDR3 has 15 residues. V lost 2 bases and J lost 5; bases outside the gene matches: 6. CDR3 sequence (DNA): TGTGCCAGCAGTTACATCGGGGGGGCCAGAGATACGCAGTATTTT. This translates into CASSYIGGARDTQYF.

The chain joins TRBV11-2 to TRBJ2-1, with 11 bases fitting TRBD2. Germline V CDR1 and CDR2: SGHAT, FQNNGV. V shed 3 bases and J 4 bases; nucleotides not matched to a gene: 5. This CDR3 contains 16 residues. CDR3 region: CASSFRLAGLYNEQFF. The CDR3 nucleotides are TGTGCCAGCAGCTTCAGACTAGCGGGACTATACAATGAGCAGTTCTTC.

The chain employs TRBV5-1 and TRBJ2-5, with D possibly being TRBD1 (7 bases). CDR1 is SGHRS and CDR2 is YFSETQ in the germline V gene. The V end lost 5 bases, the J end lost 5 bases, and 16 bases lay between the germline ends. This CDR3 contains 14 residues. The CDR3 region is CASREEGAFETQYF. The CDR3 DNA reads TGCGCCAGCAGAGAGGAGGGGGCGTTCGAGACCCAGTACTTC.

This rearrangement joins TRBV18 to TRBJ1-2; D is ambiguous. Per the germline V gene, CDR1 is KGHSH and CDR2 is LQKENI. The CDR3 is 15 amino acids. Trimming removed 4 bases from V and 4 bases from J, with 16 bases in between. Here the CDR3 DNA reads TGTGCCAGCTCACGGGAGGGTGTCGTAAGCTATGGCTACACCTTC. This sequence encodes CASSREGVVSYGYTF. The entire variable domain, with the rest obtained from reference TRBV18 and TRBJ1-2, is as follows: NAGVMQNPRHLVRRRGQEARLRCSPMKGHSHVYWYRQLPEEGLKFMVYLQKENIIDESGMPKERFSAEFPKEGPSILRIQQVVRGDSAAYFCASSREGVVSYGYTFGSGTRLTVV.

The CDR3: CASSQEGPVRGGRDTQYF. The CDR3 bases are TGCGCCAGCAGCCAAGAAGGCCCGGTACGGGGGGGGAGGGATACGCAGTATTTT. This chain uses TRBV4-3 with TRBJ2-3, with 8 bases matching TRBD2. CDR1 LGHNA and CDR2 YSLEER come from the germline V gene. The CDR3 consists of 18 residues. V shed 0 bases and J 6 bases; nucleotides not matched to a gene: 14.

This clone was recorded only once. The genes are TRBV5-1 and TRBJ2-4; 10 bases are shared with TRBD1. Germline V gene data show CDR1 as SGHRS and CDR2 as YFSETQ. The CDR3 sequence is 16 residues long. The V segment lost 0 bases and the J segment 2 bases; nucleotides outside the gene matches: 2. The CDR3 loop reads CASSLAGQGTKNIQYF. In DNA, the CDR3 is TGCGCCAGCAGCTTGGCGGGACAGGGGACCAAAAACATTCAGTACTTC.

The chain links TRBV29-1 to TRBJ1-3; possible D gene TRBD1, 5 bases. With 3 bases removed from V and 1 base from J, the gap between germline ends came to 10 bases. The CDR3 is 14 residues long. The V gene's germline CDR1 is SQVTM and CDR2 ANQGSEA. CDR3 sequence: CSVDLGGSGNTIYF. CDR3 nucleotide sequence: TGCAGCGTTGATTTGGGGGGGTCTGGAAACACCATATATTTT. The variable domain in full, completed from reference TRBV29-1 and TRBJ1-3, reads SAVISQKPSRDICQRGTSLTIQCQVDSQVTMMFWYRQQPGQSLTLIATANQGSEATYESGFVIDKFPISRPNLTFSTLTVSNMSPEDSSIYLCSVDLGGSGNTIYFGEGSWLTVV.

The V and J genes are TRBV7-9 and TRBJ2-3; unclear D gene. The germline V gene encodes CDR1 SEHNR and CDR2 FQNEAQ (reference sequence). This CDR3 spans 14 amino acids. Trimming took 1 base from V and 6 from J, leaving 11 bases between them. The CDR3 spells CASSLETNKDTQYF. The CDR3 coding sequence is TGTGCCAGCAGCTTAGAAACCAACAAGGATACGCAGTATTTT.

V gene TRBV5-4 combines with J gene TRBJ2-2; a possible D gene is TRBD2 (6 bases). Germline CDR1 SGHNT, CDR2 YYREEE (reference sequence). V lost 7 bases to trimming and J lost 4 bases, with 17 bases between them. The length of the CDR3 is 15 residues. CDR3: CASSNGGAITGELFF. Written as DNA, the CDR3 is TGTGCCAGCTCAAATGGCGGGGCGATCACCGGGGAGCTGTTTTTT.

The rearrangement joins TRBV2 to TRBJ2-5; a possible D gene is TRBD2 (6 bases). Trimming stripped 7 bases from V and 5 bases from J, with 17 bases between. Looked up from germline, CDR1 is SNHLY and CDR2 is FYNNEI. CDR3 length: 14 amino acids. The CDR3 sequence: CASTAGRTGETQYF. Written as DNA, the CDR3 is TGTGCCAGCACCGCGGGGCGGACCGGCGAGACCCAGTACTTC.

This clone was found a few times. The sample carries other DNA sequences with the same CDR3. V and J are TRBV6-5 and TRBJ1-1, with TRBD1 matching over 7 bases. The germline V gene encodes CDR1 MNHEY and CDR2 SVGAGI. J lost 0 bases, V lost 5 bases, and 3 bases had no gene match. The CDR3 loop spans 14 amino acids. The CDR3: CASSEGGMNTEAFF. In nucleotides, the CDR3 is TGTGCCAGCAGTGAAGGGGGCATGAACACTGAAGCTTTCTTT.

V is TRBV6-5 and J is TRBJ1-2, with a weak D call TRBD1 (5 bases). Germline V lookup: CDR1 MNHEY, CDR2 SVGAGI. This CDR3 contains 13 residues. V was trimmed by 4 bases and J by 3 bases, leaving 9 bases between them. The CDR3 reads CASSWGEDYGYTF. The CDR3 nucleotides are TGTGCCAGCAGTTGGGGCGAAGACTATGGCTACACCTTC.

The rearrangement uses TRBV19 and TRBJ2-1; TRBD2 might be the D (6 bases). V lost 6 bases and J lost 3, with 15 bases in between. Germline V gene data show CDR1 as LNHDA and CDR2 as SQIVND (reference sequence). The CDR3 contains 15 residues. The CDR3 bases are TGTGCCAGTAGGTCTGGAGGGTTGGGCTACAATGAGCAGTTCTTC. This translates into CASRSGGLGYNEQFF.

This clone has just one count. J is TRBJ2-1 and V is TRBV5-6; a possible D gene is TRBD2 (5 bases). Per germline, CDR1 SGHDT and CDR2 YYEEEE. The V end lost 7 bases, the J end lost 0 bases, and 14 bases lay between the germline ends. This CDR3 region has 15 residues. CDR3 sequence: CASFQSGSSYNEQFF. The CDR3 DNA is TGTGCCAGCTTCCAGAGCGGAAGCTCCTACAATGAGCAGTTCTTC.

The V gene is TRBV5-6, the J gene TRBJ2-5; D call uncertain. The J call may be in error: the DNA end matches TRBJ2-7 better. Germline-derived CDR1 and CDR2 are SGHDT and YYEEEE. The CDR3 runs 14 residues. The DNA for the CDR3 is TGTGCCAGCAGCTCGACTTTGACGCACTACGAGCAGTACTTC. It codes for CASSSTLTHYEQYF.

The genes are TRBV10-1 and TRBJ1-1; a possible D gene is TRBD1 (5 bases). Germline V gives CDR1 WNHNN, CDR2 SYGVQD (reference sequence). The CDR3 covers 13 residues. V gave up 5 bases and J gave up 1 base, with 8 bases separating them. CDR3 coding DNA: TGCGCCAGCAGTCTAGGACAGAACACTGAAGCTTTCTTT. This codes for CASSLGQNTEAFF.